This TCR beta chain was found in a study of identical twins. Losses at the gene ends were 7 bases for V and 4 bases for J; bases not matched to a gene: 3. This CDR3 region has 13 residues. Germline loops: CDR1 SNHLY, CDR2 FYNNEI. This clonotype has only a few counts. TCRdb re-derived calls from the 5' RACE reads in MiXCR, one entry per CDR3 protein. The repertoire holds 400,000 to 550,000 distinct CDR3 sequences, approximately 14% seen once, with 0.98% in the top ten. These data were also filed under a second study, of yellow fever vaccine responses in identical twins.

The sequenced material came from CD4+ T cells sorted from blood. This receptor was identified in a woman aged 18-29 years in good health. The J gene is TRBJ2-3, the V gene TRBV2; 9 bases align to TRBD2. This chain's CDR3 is CASMAGGADTQYF. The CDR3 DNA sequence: TGTGCCAGCATGGCGGGGGGGGCAGATACGCAGTATTTT.